This T cell receptor beta chain was sequenced for a study of T-cell memory formation after mild COVID-19 (dated by TCRdb to the early 2020s). Study-wide context: Most TCR sequence clusters were specific to one of the two donors. The cohort was made up of two young adult volunteers, one female and one male, who were previously healthy. Longitudinal TCRalpha and TCRbeta repertoire sequencing tracked T-cell clones expanding and contracting after mild COVID-19 in a couple of donors.

Ficoll-Paque density gradient centrifugation was the method used to isolate PBMCs. What the study reported, not specific to this receptor: The study included only a couple of mild cases, and larger cohorts that include severe cases with pre-infection samples were judged to be necessary. Clones that contracted from day 15 to 85 showed balanced CD4/CD8 phenotypes, whereas a second wave of clones that expanded from day 15 to 37 leaned towards CD4+. Whether the second-wave clones peaking on day 37 were SARS-CoV-2 specific was not confirmed. Contracting CD4+ clones were located mainly in the CM and EM memory subsets, whereas CD8+ clones were found to be enriched in EMRA. The detection of some responding clones in pre-infection memory suggests that pre-existing cross-reactive memory T cells joined the SARS-CoV-2 response.

As for this clonotype: Its antigen specificity is not known. No clone much larger than this one lies a single base away; base qualities are absent.

The sequencer listed for this sample is Illumina NovaSeq 6000. TCRalpha and TCRbeta cDNA libraries were constructed by 5'RACE with constant-segment primers, with sample barcodes and unique molecular identifiers being introduced. RNA was extracted from every sample with Trizol reagent. Amplification of the libraries took two PCR steps, and the second step added a second sample barcode plus Illumina TruSeq adapters. Libraries were sequenced on an Illumina NovaSeq with 2 x 150 bp paired-end reads. In the authors' own workflow: With migec v1.2.7, reads were demultiplexed and then collapsed into UMI-guided consensus sequences. Using mixcr v2.1.11, UMI consensuses were aligned to TRA and TRB V and J templates and then assembled into clonotypes. A clonotype was counted as expanded or contracted only when both edgeR and NoisET called the clonotype significant, with the noise models trained on biological replicates. edgeR calls used a false discovery rate-adjusted p below 0.01 and a log2 fold-change threshold of 1. As an exploratory analysis of dynamics, max-normalized trajectories of the 1000 most abundant clonotypes were examined by PCA with hierarchical clustering. Each responding clone was given a CD4 or CD8 phenotype based on the CD4+ and CD8+ repertoires, which had been sequenced separately. In TCRdb, the public reads were trimmed at Q25 with fastp and aligned with MiXCR, with productive beta chains retained. Under each unique CDR3 protein, matching rows form one entry showing the most common genes and DNA. It is TCRdb's table, rather than the study itself, that gives the V and J calls and clone size. The sample has a few hundred thousand distinct CDR3 sequences on record, roughly a fifth of them singletons. The ten largest make up approximately 21% of the sample.

V was cut back by 8 bases and J by 4 bases, leaving a gap of 14 bases between them. The cysteine opens and the phenylalanine closes a CDR3 of 13 amino acids. The only DNA kept is the CDR3, 39 bases in frame from the first base. Looking up the germline V gene (reference sequence) yields CDR1 LNHNV and CDR2 YYDKDF. The source material was PBMCs or a T cell subset sorted from them (not recorded which). The sequence is built from TRBV15 and TRBJ2-5, with no D gene named confidently. This receptor was obtained from a man between 18 and 29 years old who had mild COVID-19 (a few samples of this study predate the infection). The sample titles of this study are shuffled in the database, so cell type and time point are left out; the donor was told from shared clones. The CDR3 region has the sequence CATRWQSGETQYF. The bases are TGTGCCACCCGCTGGCAGTCGGGAGAGACCCAGTACTTC.